This T cell receptor beta chain appears in the sequencing data of a study of OX40 agonist ivuxolimab in advanced cancers. Study overall: Participants, approximately 81% male, averaged about 59 years of age, ranging from about 23 to 80. Partial responses were achieved by three patients, of whom one had hepatocellular carcinoma and two had cutaneous melanoma. General observations from the study: At 0.1 to 3.0 mg/kg and by week 6, clonal expansion occurred in CD4+ and CD8+ blood T cells.

Libraries were prepared by immunoSEQ multiplex PCR; TCRdb keeps only in-frame clonotypes and omits some of them. The sample holds about 50,000 clones, 82% seen once. The CDR3 is made up of 14 amino acids. CDR1 ENHRY and CDR2 SYGVKD come from the germline V gene. Trimming took off 3 bases at V and 5 bases at J, with 12 bases between the two ends. Samples were taken at baseline and on day 1 of cycles 4 and 7. Remarks on this clone: Antigen: not known.

This receptor was identified in an adult with an advanced solid tumor such as melanoma, head and neck, liver or kidney cancer. This sample comprised CD4+ or CD8+ T cells sorted from blood, obtained in a trial of the OX40 agonist ivuxolimab. The J gene is TRBJ2-3, the V gene TRBV10-3, with D maybe TRBD1 (5 bases). The CDR3 protein is CAISEGASKDTQYF. CDR3 nucleotides: TGTGCCATCAGTGAAGGGGCTAGTAAAGATACGCAGTATTTT.